Listed here are 19 T cell receptor beta chains from one sample, sequenced in a study of tumor-infiltrating lymphocytes in oesophageal squamous cell carcinoma. TCRdb recomputed calls from the PCR reads with MiXCR, one row per CDR3 protein. The sample carries 9,000 to 13,000 distinct CDR3 sequences, around 56% recorded once. Sequencing input: esophageal tumor tissue. These receptors were obtained from a male donor with esophageal squamous cell carcinoma.

The chain combines TRBV7-9 with TRBJ2-3; no clear D. The CDR3 spans 12 residues. Trimming took off 5 bases at V and 5 bases at J, with 8 bases between the two ends. Germline V gene data show CDR1 as SEHNR and CDR2 as FQNEAQ (reference sequence). The CDR3 region has the DNA TGTGCCAGCAGCCGACTGGAAGATACGCAGTATTTT. This gives the protein CASSRLEDTQYF.

In this sample, this clonotype turned up a few times. V gene TRBV7-8 combines with J gene TRBJ2-1; D unresolved. The CDR3 is 12 residues long. CDR1 and CDR2 (germline): SGHVS, FQNEAQ. The V gene lost 6 bases and the J gene lost 6 bases, with 9 bases spanning the gap. CDR3 loop: CASSYVSNEQFF. The CDR3 region has the DNA TGTGCCAGCAGTTACGTCTCCAATGAGCAGTTCTTC.

In its sample, this clonotype was seen a few times. CDR3 DNA: TGTGCCAGCAGTTCCGGGACAGGGATCTCTGGGGCCAACGTCCTGACTTTC. This codes for CASSSGTGISGANVLTF. The V gene is TRBV6-2 or TRBV6-3, the J gene TRBJ2-6; 9 nucleotides match TRBD1. CDR3 size: 17 residues. Trimming cost V 4 bases and J 0 bases; bases outside gene matches: 4. CDR1 and CDR2 (germline): MNHEY, SVGEGT.

This sequence joins TRBV7-2 and TRBJ1-1; no clear D gene. The CDR3 is 13 amino acids. Trimming left V 3 bases short and J 3 bases short, with 8 bases between. The germline gives CDR1 SGHTA, CDR2 FQGNSA. The CDR3 region has the DNA TGTGCCAGCAGCTTTCGATGGTACACTGAAGCTTTCTTT. Its protein is CASSFRWYTEAFF.

The V and J genes are TRBV7-2 and TRBJ2-5; TRBD2 aligns across 9 bases. After removal of 1 base from V and 5 bases from J, the junction contained 8 bases not matched to a gene. The CDR3 runs 16 residues. Germline V lookup: CDR1 SGHTA, CDR2 FQGNSA. The CDR3 here is CASSLGGGGAGETQYF. The CDR3 region has the DNA TGTGCCAGCAGCTTAGGTGGCGGGGGGGCGGGGGAGACCCAGTACTTC.

J is TRBJ2-2 and V is TRBV7-3, with unresolved D. The length of the CDR3 is 14 residues. CDR1 is SGHTA, CDR2 FQGTGA, per germline. Trimming removed 0 bases from V and 2 bases from J, with 4 bases in between. This chain's CDR3 is CASSLTVNTGELFF. The CDR3, as DNA: TGTGCCAGCAGCTTAACGGTAAACACCGGGGAGCTGTTTTTT.

This clonotype came up a few times. The final CDR3 position lacks the conserved phenylalanine or tryptophan, pointing to a likely read error. The limits of the CDR3 on the DNA are not certain, so only TCRdb's listed CDR3 is given. This chain joins TRBV7-3 and TRBJ2-6; the table's D call of TRBD1 was not tested on the DNA. Germline V gene lookup returns CDR1 SGHTA and CDR2 FQGTGA. From its first to its last residue, the CDR3 has 9 amino acids. Here the CDR3 reads CASSPQTGA.

The chain uses TRBV7-3 and TRBJ1-2, with 8 bases that match TRBD2. The J call may be mistaken, given a closer DNA end match to TRBJ2-7. The CDR3 contains 13 residues. The germline gives CDR1 SGHTA, CDR2 FQGTGA. The DNA for the CDR3 is TGTGCCAGCAGCTTAGCGGGAGGACACGAGCAGTACTTC. Residues: CASSLAGGHEQYF.

This clonotype was recorded a few times. The chain carries TRBV7-2 and TRBJ2-3; TRBD1 aligns across 8 bases. Per germline, CDR1 SGHTA and CDR2 FQGNSA. CDR3 length: 16 amino acids. Trimming at V came to 5 bases and at J to 6 bases, leaving 13 bases not matched to a gene. CDR3 loop: CASSPGRGQGRDTQYF. CDR3 DNA: TGTGCCAGCAGCCCGGGGAGAGGACAGGGCCGGGATACGCAGTATTTT. The complete variable domain, with remaining parts taken from reference TRBV7-2 and TRBJ2-3, reads GAGVSQSPSNKVTEKGKDVELRCDPISGHTALYWYRQSLGQGLEFLIYFQGNSAPDKSGLPSDRFSAERTGGSVSTLTIQRTQQEDSAVYLCASSPGRGQGRDTQYFGPGTRLTVL.

J is TRBJ2-7 and V is TRBV7-2; maybe TRBD1 (5 bases). This CDR3 spans 14 amino acids. The germline V and J ends were trimmed by 5 bases and 6 bases, with 17 bases remaining between them. CDR1 is SGHTA, CDR2 FQGNSA, per germline. In DNA form, the CDR3 reads TGTGCCAGCAGCCCCGCTCCAGGGTTAGGCGAGCAGTACTTC. It encodes CASSPAPGLGEQYF.

This clonotype has ten or more counts. The rearrangement joins TRBV27 to TRBJ2-5, with TRBD2 matching 8 bases. V trimming: 3 bases; J trimming: 11 bases; junction bases outside the gene matches: 8. The CDR3 runs to 13 residues. Germline-derived CDR1 and CDR2 are MNHEY and SMNVEV (reference sequence). The DNA for the CDR3 is TGTGCCAGCAGTTTCCGGGAGGGCCGTGAGCAGTACTTC. Residues: CASSFREGREQYF.

This chain joins TRBV7-8 and TRBJ2-1, with 10 bases identical to TRBD1. The J call could be wrong; TRBJ2-7 is a better fit for the DNA end. This CDR3 spans 15 amino acids. In germline, CDR1 is SGHVS, CDR2 FQNEAQ. CDR3 nucleotide sequence: TGTGCCAGCAGCCAACTCGGGGACAGGGGTTACGAGCAGTACTTC. It codes for CASSQLGDRGYEQYF.

Ten or more counts support this clonotype. With a much larger clone just one base away, this may be a read error. This chain uses TRBV12-3 or TRBV12-4 with TRBJ2-1, with 13 nucleotides matching TRBD2. TRBJ2-7 explains the end of the DNA better; the J call may be wrong. The CDR3 length is 19 residues. Here the CDR3 reads CASRGRPGTSGISYNEQYF. CDR3 nucleotide sequence: TGTGCCAGCAGAGGCCGGCCTGGGACTAGCGGGATCTCCTACAATGAGCAGTACTTC.

In nucleotides, the CDR3 is TGTGCCAGCAGCTTAGATAGCGGGGGTGTCAATGAGCAGTACTTC. Encoded protein: CASSLDSGGVNEQYF. The chain employs TRBV7-2 and TRBJ2-7, with 9 bases matching TRBD2. J lost 7 bases, V lost 1 base, and 8 bases had no gene match. The CDR3 totals 15 residues. The germline V gene encodes CDR1 SGHTA and CDR2 FQGNSA.

Worth noting for this clonotype: Its ends do not fully match the called genes, so a read error is possible. The chain uses TRBV7-3 and TRBJ2-3; TRBD2 matches at 11 bases. This CDR3 has 17 residues. CDR1 and CDR2 (germline): SGHTA, FQGTGA. The CDR3 loop is CASSLTASGGYTDAQYF. CDR3 bases: TGTGCCAGCAGCTTAACCGCTAGCGGGGGGTACACAGATGCGCAGTATTTT.

This clonotype appeared a single time. The V call is TRBV7-2, the J call TRBJ2-3; TRBD2 aligns across 8 bases. Unmatched junction bases numbered 7, after V lost 1 base and J lost 7 bases. CDR3 size: 15 residues. Germline V lookup: CDR1 SGHTA, CDR2 FQGNSA. Written as DNA, the CDR3 is TGTGCCAGCAGCTTAGGACGGGAGGGCCTAAATACGCAGTATTTT. The encoded protein is CASSLGREGLNTQYF.

The V and J genes are TRBV11-3 and TRBJ2-5; 8 bases fit TRBD2. Near its end, the DNA agrees better with TRBJ2-1, so the J call may be wrong. Germline CDR1 reads SGHNT; CDR2 reads YENEEA. CDR3 length: 13 residues. The CDR3 sequence is CASSFTSGNEQFF. The DNA of the CDR3 is TGTGCCAGCAGCTTTACTAGCGGCAATGAGCAGTTCTTC.

J is TRBJ2-7 and V is TRBV27; 8 bases are a match to TRBD1. The J call may be mistaken, given a closer DNA end match to TRBJ2-1. The germline gives CDR1 MNHEY, CDR2 SMNVEV (reference sequence). The CDR3 contains 18 residues. The CDR3: CASRTGTGVHPRYNEQFF. CDR3 sequence (DNA): TGTGCCAGCAGGACCGGGACAGGAGTCCATCCCCGCTACAATGAGCAGTTCTTC.

V usage is TRBV7-3 and J usage is TRBJ2-7, with no clear D. Looked up from germline, CDR1 is SGHTA and CDR2 is FQGTGA. CDR3 length: 15 amino acids. Trimming took 8 bases from V and 0 from J, leaving 17 bases between them. For the CDR3, the DNA is TGTGCCAGCCCAGAGAGGACGAAGAGCTCCTACGAGCAGTACTTC. Translated: CASPERTKSSYEQYF.